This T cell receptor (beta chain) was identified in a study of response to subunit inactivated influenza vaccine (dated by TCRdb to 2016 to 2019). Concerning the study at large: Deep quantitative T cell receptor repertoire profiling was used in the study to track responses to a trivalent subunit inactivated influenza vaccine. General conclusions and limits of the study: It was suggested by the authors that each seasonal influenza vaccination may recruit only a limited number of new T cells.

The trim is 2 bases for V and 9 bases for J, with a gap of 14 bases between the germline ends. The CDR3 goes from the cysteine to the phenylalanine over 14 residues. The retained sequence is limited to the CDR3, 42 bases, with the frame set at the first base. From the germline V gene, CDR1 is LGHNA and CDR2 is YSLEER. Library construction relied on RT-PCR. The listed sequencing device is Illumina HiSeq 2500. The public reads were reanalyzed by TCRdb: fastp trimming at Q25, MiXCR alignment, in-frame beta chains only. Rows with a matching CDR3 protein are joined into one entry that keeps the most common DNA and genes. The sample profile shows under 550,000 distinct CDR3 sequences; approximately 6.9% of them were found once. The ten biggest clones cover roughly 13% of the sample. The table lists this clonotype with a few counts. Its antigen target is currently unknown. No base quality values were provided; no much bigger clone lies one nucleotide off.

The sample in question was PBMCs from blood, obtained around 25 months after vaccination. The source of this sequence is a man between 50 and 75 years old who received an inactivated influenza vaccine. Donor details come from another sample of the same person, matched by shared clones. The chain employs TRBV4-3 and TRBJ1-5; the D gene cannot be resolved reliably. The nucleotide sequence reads TGCGCCAGCAGCCAAAGATGGCCAAACGGGCCCCAGCATTTT. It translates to CASSQRWPNGPQHF.